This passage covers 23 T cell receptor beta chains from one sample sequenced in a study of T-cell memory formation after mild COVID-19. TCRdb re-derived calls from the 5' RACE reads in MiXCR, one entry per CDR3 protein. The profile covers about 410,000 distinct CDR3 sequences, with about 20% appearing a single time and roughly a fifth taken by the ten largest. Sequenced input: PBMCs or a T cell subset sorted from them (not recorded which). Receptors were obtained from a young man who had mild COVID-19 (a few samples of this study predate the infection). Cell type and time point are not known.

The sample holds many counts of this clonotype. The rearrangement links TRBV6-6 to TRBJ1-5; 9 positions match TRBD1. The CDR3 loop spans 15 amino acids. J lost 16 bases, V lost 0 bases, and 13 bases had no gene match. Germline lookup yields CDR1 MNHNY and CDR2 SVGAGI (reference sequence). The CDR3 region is CASSYSSRDRALRHF. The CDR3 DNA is TGTGCCAGCAGTTACTCCTCCCGGGACAGGGCCCTTCGACATTTT.

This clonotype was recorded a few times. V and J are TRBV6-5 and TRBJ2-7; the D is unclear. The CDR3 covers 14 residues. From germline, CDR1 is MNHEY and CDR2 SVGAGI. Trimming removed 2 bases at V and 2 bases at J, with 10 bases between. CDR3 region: CASSYGPGTYEQYV. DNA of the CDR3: TGTGCCAGCAGTTACGGGCCAGGCACCTACGAGCAGTACGTC.

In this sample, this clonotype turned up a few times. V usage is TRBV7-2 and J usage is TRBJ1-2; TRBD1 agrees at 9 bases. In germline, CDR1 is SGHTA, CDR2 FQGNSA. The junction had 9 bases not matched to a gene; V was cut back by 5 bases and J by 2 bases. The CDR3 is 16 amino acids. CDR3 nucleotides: TGTGCCAGCAGCCCCGGGGGACAGGGCACAAACTATGGCTACACCTTC. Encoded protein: CASSPGGQGTNYGYTF.

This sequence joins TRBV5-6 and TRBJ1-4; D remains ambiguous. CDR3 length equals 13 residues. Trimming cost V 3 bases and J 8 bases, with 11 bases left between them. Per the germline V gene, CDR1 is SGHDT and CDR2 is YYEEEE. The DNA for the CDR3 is TGTGCCAGCAGCTCAGATATAGGGGAAAAACTGTTTTTT. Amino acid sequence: CASSSDIGEKLFF.

This CDR3 is CASSLYSGGAIGNEQFF. CDR3 DNA: TGCGCCAGCAGCTTGTACAGCGGGGGGGCGATTGGGAATGAGCAGTTCTTC. The V and J genes are TRBV5-1 and TRBJ2-1; TRBD2 agrees at 10 bases. The V and J ends lost 1 base and 7 bases, in that order; junction bases with no gene match: 11. Germline V gene lookup returns CDR1 SGHRS and CDR2 YFSETQ. CDR3 size: 17 residues.

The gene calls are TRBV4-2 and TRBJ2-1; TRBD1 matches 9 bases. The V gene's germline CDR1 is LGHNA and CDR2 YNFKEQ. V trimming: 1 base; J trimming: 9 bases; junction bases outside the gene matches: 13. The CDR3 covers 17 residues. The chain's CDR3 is CASSQVGIGQGSIEQFF. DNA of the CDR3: TGTGCCAGCAGCCAAGTTGGTATCGGACAGGGGTCCATTGAGCAGTTCTTC.

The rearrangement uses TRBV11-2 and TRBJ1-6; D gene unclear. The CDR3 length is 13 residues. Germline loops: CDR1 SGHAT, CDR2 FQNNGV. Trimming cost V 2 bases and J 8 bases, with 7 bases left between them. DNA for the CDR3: TGTGCCAGCAGCTTAAAGGAGGATTCACCCCTCCACTTT. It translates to CASSLKEDSPLHF.

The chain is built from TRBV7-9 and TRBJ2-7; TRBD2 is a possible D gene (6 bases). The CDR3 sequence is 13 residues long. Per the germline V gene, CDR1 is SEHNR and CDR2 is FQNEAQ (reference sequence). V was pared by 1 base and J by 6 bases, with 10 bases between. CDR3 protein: CASSLGRGIEQYF. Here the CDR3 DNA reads TGTGCCAGCAGCTTAGGACGGGGGATCGAGCAGTACTTC.

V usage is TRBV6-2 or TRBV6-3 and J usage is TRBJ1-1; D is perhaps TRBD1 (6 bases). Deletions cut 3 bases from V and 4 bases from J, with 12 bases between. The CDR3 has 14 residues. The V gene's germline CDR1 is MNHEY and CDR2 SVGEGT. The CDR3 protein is CASSYGQSGTEAFF. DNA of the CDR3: TGTGCCAGCAGTTATGGACAGTCTGGCACTGAAGCTTTCTTT.

CDR3 nucleotides: TGTGCTAGTGGTAGCGGACTAGCGGGGAGCACAGATACGCAGTATTTT. Its protein is CASGSGLAGSTDTQYF. This chain connects TRBV12-5 to TRBJ2-3, with TRBD2 identical over 12 bases. Germline CDR1 is LGHNT and CDR2 is FRNRAP. V lost 5 bases to trimming and J lost 0 bases; unmatched junction nucleotides: 3. CDR3 length equals 16 residues.

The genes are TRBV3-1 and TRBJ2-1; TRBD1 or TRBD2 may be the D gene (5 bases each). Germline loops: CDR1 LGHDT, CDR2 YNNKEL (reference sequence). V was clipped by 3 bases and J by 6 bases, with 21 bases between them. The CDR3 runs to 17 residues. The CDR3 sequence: CASSHPFRARGGNEQFF. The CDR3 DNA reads TGTGCCAGCAGCCACCCCTTCAGGGCACGGGGCGGCAATGAGCAGTTCTTC.

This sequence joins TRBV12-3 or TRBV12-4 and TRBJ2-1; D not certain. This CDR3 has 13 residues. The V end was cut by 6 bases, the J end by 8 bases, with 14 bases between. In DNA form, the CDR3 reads TGTGCCAGCAGCCTCATGGGGTTCGATGAGCAGTTCTTC. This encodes CASSLMGFDEQFF.

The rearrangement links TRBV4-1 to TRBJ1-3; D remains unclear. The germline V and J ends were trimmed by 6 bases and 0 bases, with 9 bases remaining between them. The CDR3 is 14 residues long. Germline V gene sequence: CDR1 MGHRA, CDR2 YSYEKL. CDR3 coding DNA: TGCGCCAGCAGGGGAACAGTCTCTGGAAACACCATATATTTT. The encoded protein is CASRGTVSGNTIYF.

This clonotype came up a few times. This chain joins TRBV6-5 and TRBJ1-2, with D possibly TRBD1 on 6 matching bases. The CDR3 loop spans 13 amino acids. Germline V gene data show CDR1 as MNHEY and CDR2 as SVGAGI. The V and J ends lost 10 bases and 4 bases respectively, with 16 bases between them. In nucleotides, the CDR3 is TGTGCCACTGGGGGGGCCCAGGGCTATGGCTACACCTTC. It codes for CATGGAQGYGYTF.

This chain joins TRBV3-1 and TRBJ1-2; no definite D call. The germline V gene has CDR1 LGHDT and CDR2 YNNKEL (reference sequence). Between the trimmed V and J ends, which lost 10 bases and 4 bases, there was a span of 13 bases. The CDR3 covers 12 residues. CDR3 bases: TGTGCCACATCTCAGGCTCCCTATGGCTACACCTTC. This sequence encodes CATSQAPYGYTF.

Here the CDR3 reads CASSLAGPRETQYF. The CDR3, as DNA: TGTGCCAGCAGCTTAGCGGGCCCACGAGAGACCCAGTACTTC. The rearrangement joins TRBV11-3 to TRBJ2-5; no definite D call. This CDR3 contains 14 residues. CDR1 is SGHNT and CDR2 is YENEEA in the germline V gene. With 1 base removed from V and 4 bases from J, the gap between germline ends came to 10 bases.

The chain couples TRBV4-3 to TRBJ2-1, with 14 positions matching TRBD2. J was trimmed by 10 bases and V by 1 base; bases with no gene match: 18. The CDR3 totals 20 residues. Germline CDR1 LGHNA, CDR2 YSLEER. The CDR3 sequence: CASSQAPPAPTSGGAWEQFF. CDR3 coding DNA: TGCGCCAGCAGCCAAGCCCCCCCTGCCCCGACTAGCGGGGGGGCCTGGGAGCAGTTCTTC.

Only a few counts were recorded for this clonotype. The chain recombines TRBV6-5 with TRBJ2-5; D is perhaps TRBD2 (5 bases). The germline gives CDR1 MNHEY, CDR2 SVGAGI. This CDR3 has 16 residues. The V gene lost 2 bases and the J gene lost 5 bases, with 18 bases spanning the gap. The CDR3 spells CASSYDRGSTYETQYF. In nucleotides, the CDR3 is TGTGCCAGCAGTTACGATCGGGGTTCTACGTACGAGACCCAGTACTTC.

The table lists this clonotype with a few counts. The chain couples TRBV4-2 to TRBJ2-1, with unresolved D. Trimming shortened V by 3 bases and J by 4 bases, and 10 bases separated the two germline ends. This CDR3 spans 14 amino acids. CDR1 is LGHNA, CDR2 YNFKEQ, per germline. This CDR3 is CASSQMDGYNEQFF. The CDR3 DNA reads TGTGCCAGCAGCCAGATGGACGGGTACAATGAGCAGTTCTTC.

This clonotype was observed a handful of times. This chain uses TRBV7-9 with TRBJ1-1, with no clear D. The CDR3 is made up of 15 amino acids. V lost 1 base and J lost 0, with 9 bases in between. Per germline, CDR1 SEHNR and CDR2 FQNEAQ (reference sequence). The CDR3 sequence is CASSLVGRMNTEAFF. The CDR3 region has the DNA TGTGCCAGCAGCTTAGTCGGGCGGATGAACACTGAAGCTTTCTTT.

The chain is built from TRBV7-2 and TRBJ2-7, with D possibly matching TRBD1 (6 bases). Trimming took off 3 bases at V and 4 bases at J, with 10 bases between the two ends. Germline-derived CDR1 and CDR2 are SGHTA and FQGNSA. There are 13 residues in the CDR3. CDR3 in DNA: TGTGCCAGCAGCTTCTCAGGGGCGTACGAGCAGTACTTC. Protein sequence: CASSFSGAYEQYF.

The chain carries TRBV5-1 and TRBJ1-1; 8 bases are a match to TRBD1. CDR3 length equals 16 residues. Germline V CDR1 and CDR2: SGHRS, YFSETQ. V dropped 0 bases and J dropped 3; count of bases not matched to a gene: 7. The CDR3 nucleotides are TGCGCCAGCAGCTTGGGGCAACAGGGGGGAGACACTGAAGCTTTCTTT. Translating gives CASSLGQQGGDTEAFF.

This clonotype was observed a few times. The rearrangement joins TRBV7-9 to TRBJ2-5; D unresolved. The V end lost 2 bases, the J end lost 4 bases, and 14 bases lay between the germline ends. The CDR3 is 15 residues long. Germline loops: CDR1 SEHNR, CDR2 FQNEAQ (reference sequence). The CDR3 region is CASSLSSGPSETQYF. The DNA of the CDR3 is TGTGCCAGCAGCTTAAGTTCAGGACCTTCAGAGACCCAGTACTTC.